This T cell receptor (beta chain) is drawn from a study of blood T cell repertoires in COVID-19. Looking at the study overall: PBMCs, B-cell-depleted T cells, or T cells provided the cDNA or gDNA that made up the material.

Some clones are missing from TCRdb's copy, which holds only in-frame ones; the method was immunoSEQ multiplex PCR. Among 250,000 to 350,000 clones listed, approximately 85% were seen once. V trimming: 5 bases; J trimming: 8 bases; junction bases outside the gene matches: 5. In germline, CDR1 is DFQATT, CDR2 SNEGSKA (reference sequence). The CDR3 runs to 11 residues. Participants had their cohort set by participant-reported clinical history. J is TRBJ1-2 and V is TRBV20-1, with TRBD1 matching over 7 bases. What was sequenced was PBMCs or T cells enriched from blood (not recorded which). The sequence was obtained from a woman in her 30s who had recovered from COVID-19. The CDR3 region has the DNA TGCAGTGCTGTGGACAGGCGCGGCTACACCTTC. As protein: CSAVDRRGYTF.